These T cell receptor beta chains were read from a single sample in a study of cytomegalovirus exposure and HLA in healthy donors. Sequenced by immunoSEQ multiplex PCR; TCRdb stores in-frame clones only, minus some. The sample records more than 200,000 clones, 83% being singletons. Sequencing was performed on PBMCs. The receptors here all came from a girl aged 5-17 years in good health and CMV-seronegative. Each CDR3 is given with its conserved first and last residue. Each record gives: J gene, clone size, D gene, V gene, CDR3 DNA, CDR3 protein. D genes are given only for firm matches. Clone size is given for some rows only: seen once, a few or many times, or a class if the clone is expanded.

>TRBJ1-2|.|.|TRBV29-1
TGCAGCGTCACTGGGTCGGGGTTTAACTATGGCTACACCTTC
CSVTGSGFNYGYTF
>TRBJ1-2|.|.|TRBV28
TGTGCCAGCAGTTTCGGGAGGGGCCTTGACTATGGCTACACCTTC
CASSFGRGLDYGYTF
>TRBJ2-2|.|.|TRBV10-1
TGCGCCAGCAGTCCCCCGGGTGGGAACACCGGGGAGCTGTTTTTT
CASSPPGGNTGELFF
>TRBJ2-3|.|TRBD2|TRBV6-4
TGTGCCAGCAGTAAAATTAGCGGGGGCCGCACAGATACGCAGTATTTT
CASSKISGGRTDTQYF
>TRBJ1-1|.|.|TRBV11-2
TGTGCCAGCAGCTTTTTAAGGGGGGGCACAGCAGCTTTCTTT
CASSFLRGGTAAFF
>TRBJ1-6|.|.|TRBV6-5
TGTGCCAGCAGTTACATGCGTTATAATTCCCCCCTCCACTTT
CASSYMRYNSPLHF
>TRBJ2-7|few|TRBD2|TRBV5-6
TGTGCCAGCAGCTTGGGAGGACTAGCGGCCTCGTCCTACGAGCAGTACTTC
CASSLGGLAASSYEQYF
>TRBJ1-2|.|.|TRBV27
TGTGCCAGCATCTCCCTAGGATCGGGGGGAGGTGGCTACACCTTC
CASISLGSGGGGYTF
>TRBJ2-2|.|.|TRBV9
TGTGCCAGCAGCGTAGCCCACGGGGAGCTGTTTTTT
CASSVAHGELFF
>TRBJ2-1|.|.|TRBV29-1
TGCAGCGCCGGGGTCTCGGGGGTTGGGAATGAGCAGTTCTTC
CSAGVSGVGNEQFF
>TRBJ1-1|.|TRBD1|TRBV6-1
TGTGCCAGCATTGACCAGGGGGCGAGGAACACTGAAGCTTTCTTT
CASIDQGARNTEAFF
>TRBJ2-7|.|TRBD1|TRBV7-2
TGTGCCAGCAGCATGACAGGGGGGGTCTACGAGCAGTACTTC
CASSMTGGVYEQYF
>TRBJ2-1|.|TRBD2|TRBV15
TGTGCCACCAGCAGAAGGACTAGCGGGAGGAATGAGCAGTTCTTC
CATSRRTSGRNEQFF
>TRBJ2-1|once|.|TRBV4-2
TGTGCCAGCAGCATCTTGGGGGGGGGCGGAAACAATGAGCAGTTCTTC
CASSILGGGGNNEQFF
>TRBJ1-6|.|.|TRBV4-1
TGCGCCAGCAGCCAAGTTGGGGCAGGGTCACCCCTCCACTTT
CASSQVGAGSPLHF
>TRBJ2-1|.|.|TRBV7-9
TGTGCCAGCAGCCGGGAGAACAATGAGCAGTTCTTC
CASSRENNEQFF
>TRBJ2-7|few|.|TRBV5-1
TGCGCCAGCAGATTACAGCAGGGGGGCTACGAGCAGTACTTC
CASRLQQGGYEQYF
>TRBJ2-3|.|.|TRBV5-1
TGCGCCAGCAGCTTGGTAGAGGTCCCAAGCACAGATACGCAGTATTTT
CASSLVEVPSTDTQYF
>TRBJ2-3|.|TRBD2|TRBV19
TGTGCCAGTGGACGGATCGGGACTAGCGGGATCACAGATACGCAGTATTTT
CASGRIGTSGITDTQYF
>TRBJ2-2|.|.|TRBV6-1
TGTGCCAGCGGCCCAGGGAGGCAGGCCGGGGAGCTGTTTTTT
CASGPGRQAGELFF
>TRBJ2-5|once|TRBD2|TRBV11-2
TGTGCCAGCAGCCATGCCGGGGCTAGCGGGGGTTATGGAGAGACCCAGTACTTC
CASSHAGASGGYGETQYF
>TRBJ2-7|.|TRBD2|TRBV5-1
TGCGCCAGCTCAAGACTTGGACTAGCGGGAGGGCCCGACCCCTACGAGCAGTACTTC
CASSRLGLAGGPDPYEQYF
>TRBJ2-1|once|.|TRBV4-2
TGTGCCAGCAGCGAGGGTGGCTCCTACAATGAGCAGTTCTTC
CASSEGGSYNEQFF
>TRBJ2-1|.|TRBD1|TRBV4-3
TGCGCCAGCAGCCACAGGGGGCACTACAATGAGCAGTTCTTC
CASSHRGHYNEQFF
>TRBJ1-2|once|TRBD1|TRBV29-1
TGCAGCGTTGCTCGGGGACAGGGGATGATATACTATGGCTACACCTTC
CSVARGQGMIYYGYTF